These 8 T cell receptor beta chains were all obtained from the same sample, sequenced in a study of T cells expressing NK-cell markers (dated by TCRdb to about 2020). Library preparation was by 5' RACE. TCRdb names Illumina HiSeq 2000 as the instrument used. TCRdb reprocessed the reads, reporting each CDR3 protein sequence once and no DNA. Per the sample table, the count is under 600,000 distinct CDR3 sequences. The ten largest clonotypes hold more than 1.4% of the sample. The specimen sequenced was blood T cells: a sorted CD56 or NKG2C T cell subset, CD4+ or CD8+ T cells, or bulk PBMC T cells (not recorded which). These TCRs come from a woman aged 45 to 65 in good health. Donor details come from another sample of the same person, matched by shared clones.

This chain links TRBV11-3 with TRBJ2-2; TCRdb selects TRBD2, and the lack of DNA leaves this call unchecked. This CDR3 comprises 14 residues. The germline V gene encodes CDR1 SGHNT and CDR2 YENEEA. The CDR3: CASSRIAGAGELFF.

This rearrangement joins TRBV5-1 to TRBJ2-1; TCRdb picks TRBD2, but there is no DNA to check that call. The CDR3 totals 18 residues. Germline values: CDR1 SGHRS, CDR2 YFSETQ. The CDR3 spells CASSGWTSGRYLYNEQFF.

V usage is TRBV15 and J usage is TRBJ2-3. Germline CDR1 LNHNV, CDR2 YYDKDF (reference sequence). The length of the CDR3 is 13 residues. The CDR3 reads CATSRDVLDTQYF.

The V call is TRBV20-1, the J call TRBJ2-3; TCRdb calls TRBD2, which cannot be checked without DNA. Germline CDR1 is DFQATT and CDR2 is SNEGSKA (reference sequence). The CDR3 is made up of 13 amino acids. This chain's CDR3 is CSARVGSLDTQYF.

The V call is TRBV4-1, the J call TRBJ2-1; TCRdb picks TRBD2, but there is no DNA to check that call. The CDR3 consists of 16 residues. Germline values: CDR1 MGHRA, CDR2 YSYEKL. This CDR3 is CASSQPGLATYNEQFF.

The chain couples TRBV6-5 to TRBJ2-7. This CDR3 is built from 15 residues. Germline loops: CDR1 MNHEY, CDR2 SVGAGI. CDR3: CASRSWTGSSYEQYF.

The chain employs TRBV9 and TRBJ2-5; TCRdb calls TRBD2, which cannot be checked without DNA. The CDR3 covers 13 residues. Germline V gene data show CDR1 as SGDLS and CDR2 as YYNGEE. The CDR3 loop reads CASSVTSRETQYF.

The CDR3 reads CASSLAGVGRRFNEQFF. V and J are TRBV5-1 and TRBJ2-1; TCRdb's D call, TRBD2, is unchecked because there is no DNA. From germline, CDR1 is SGHRS and CDR2 YFSETQ. The CDR3 is 17 amino acids.